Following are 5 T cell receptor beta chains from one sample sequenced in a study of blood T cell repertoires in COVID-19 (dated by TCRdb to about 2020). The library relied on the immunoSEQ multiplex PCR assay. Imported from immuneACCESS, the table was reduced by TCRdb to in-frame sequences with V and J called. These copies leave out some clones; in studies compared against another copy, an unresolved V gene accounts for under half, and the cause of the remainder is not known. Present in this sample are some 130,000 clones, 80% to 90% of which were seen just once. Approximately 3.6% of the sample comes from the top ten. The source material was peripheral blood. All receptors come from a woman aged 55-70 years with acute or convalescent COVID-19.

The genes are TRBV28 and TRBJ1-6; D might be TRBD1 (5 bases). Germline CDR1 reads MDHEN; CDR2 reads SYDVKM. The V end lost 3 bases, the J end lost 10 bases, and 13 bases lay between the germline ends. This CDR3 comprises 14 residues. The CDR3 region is CASSFGREGSPLHF. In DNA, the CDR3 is TGTGCCAGCAGTTTTGGCAGGGAGGGGTCACCCCTCCACTTT.

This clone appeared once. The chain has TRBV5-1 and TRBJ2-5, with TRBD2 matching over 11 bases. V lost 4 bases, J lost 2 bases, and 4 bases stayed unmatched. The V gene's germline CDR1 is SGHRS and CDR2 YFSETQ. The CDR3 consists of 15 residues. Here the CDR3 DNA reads TGCGCCAGCAGCACCGGGACTAGCGGACAAGAGACCCAGTACTTC. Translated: CASSTGTSGQETQYF.

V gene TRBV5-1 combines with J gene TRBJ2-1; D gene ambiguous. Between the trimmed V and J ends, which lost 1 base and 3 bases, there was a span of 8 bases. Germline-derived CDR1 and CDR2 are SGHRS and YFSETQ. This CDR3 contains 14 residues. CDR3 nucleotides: TGCGCCAGCAGCTTGATTTCAGACTACAATGAGCAGTTCTTC. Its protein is CASSLISDYNEQFF.

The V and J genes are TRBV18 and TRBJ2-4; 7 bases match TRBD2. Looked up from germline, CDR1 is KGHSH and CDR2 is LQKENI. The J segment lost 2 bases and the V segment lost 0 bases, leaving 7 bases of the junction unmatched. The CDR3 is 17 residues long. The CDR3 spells CASSPPLQGGTKNIQYF. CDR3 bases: TGTGCCAGCTCACCACCGCTCCAGGGAGGGACCAAAAACATTCAGTACTTC.

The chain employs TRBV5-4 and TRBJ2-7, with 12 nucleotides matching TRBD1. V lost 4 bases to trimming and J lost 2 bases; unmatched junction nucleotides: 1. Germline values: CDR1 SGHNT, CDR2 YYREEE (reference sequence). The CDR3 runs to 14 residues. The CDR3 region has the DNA TGTGCCAGCAGCGGGACAGGGGGCACCTACGAGCAGTACTTC. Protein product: CASSGTGGTYEQYF. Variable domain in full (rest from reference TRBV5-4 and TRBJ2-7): ETGVTQSPTHLIKTRGQQVTLRCSSQSGHNTVSWYQQALGQGPQFIFQYYREEENGRGNFPPRFSGLQFPNYSSELNVNALELDDSALYLCASSGTGGTYEQYFGPGTRLTVT.